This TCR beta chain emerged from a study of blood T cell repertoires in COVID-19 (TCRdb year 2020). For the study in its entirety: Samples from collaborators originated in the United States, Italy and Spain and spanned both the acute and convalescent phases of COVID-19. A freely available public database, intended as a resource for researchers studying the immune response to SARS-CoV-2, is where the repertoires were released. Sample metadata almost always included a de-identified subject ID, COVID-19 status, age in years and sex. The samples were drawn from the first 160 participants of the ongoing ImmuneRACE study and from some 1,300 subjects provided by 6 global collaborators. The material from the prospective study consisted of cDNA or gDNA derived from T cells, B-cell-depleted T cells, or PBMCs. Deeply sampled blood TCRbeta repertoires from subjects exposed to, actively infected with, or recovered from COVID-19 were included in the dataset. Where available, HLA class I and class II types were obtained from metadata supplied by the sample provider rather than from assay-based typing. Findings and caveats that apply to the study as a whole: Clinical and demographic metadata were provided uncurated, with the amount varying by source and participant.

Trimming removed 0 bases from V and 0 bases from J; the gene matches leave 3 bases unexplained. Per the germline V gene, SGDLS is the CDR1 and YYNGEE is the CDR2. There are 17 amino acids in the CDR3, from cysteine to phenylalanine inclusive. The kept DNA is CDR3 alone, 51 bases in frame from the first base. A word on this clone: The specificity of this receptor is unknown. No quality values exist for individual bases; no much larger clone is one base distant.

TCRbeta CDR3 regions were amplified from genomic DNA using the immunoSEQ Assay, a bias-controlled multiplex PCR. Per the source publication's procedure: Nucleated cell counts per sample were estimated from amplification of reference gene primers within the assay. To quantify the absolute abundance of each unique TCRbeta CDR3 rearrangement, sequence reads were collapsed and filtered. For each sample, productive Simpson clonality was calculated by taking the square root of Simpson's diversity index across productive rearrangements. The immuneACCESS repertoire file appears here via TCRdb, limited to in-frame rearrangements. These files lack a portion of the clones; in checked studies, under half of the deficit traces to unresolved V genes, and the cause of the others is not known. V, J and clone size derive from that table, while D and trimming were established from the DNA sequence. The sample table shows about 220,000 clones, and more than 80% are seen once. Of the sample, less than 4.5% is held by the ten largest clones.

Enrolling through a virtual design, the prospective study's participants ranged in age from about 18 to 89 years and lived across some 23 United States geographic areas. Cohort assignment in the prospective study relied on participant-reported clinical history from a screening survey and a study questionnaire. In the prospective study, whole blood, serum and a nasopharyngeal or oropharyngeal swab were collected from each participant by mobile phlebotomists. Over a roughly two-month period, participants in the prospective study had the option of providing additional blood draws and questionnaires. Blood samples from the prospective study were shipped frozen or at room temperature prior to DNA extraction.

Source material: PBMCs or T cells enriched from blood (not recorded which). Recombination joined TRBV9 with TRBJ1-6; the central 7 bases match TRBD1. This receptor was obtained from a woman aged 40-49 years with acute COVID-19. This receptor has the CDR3 CASSVEQGSSYNSPLHF. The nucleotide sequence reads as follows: TGTGCCAGCAGCGTAGAACAGGGGAGCTCCTATAATTCACCCCTCCACTTT.